The present T cell receptor beta chain was sequenced within a study of blood T cell repertoires in COVID-19 (dated by TCRdb to about 2020). Background for the entire study: The collaborator samples originated in the United States, Italy and Spain and spanned the acute and convalescent phases of COVID-19. Samples came from the ongoing ImmuneRACE study (first 160 participants) plus 1,254 subjects from 6 global collaborators. Where HLA class I and class II types were available, the types were taken from metadata supplied by the sample provider, not from assay-based typing. Deeply sampled blood TCRbeta repertoires from subjects exposed to, actively infected with, or recovered from COVID-19 were included in the dataset. The prospective study material was composed of cDNA or gDNA derived from T cells, B-cell-depleted T cells, or PBMCs. The repertoires were released in a freely available public database meant as a resource for research on the immune response to SARS-CoV-2. A de-identified subject ID, COVID-19 status, age in years and sex were almost always included in the sample metadata. What the work shows at the level of the full study, not this receptor alone: The amount of clinical and demographic metadata varied by source and participant and was provided uncurated.

In the case of this clone: Its specific antigen is unknown. No much larger clone exists at a distance of one base, and base qualities are not known.

Reading the germline V gene gives CDR1 SGHRS and CDR2 YFSETQ. From its cysteine to its phenylalanine, the CDR3 spans 15 amino acids. Kept here is only the CDR3 DNA, which spans 45 bases and is read in frame from base 1. V ends up 2 bases short and J 1 base short, with an unmatched junction base count of 3. The collaborating institutions used their own protocols to collect whole blood in K2EDTA tubes. For TCRbeta analysis, collaborators shipped samples in one of three forms: frozen whole blood, isolated PBMCs, or DNA extracted from either of those sample types. TCRbeta CDR3 regions were amplified from genomic DNA by means of the immunoSEQ Assay, a bias-controlled multiplex PCR. The paper's data handling went like this. The number of nucleated cells in each sample was estimated from the amplification of reference gene primers within the assay. Sequence reads were collapsed and filtered to measure the absolute abundance of every unique TCRbeta CDR3 rearrangement. For each sample, productive Simpson clonality was calculated as the square root of Simpson's diversity index over productive rearrangements. This immuneACCESS table, as held by TCRdb, lists in-frame sequences with V and J called but not all clones. Of the missing ones, under half trace to an unresolved V gene in checked studies; the others have no known cause. D and trimming were read from the DNA, whereas the V and J calls and clone size are those reported in that table. The sample table holds about 190,000 clones, of which 70% to 85% were seen once. The top ten hold about an eighth of the sample.

Input material: peripheral blood. The rearrangement combines TRBV5-1 with TRBJ2-4; a stretch of 7 junction bases matches TRBD1. The source of this sequence is a woman between 45 and 65 years old with acute or convalescent COVID-19. The CDR3 is CASSFQGEAKNIQYF. The sequenced DNA: TGCGCCAGCAGCTTTCAGGGGGAGGCCAAAAACATTCAGTACTTC. With the rest looked up from the reference TRBV5-1 and TRBJ2-4 genes rather than sequenced, the full variable domain is KAGVTQTPRYLIKTRGQQVTLSCSPISGHRSVSWYQQTPGQGLQFLFEYFSETQRNKGNFPGRFSGRQFSNSRSEMNVSTLELGDSALYLCASSFQGEAKNIQYFGAGTRLSVL.